Listed here are 24 T cell receptor beta chains from one sample, sequenced in a study of blood T cell repertoires in COVID-19. Method: immunoSEQ multiplex PCR; TCRdb's copy keeps in-frame clones and lacks some. The sample includes over 80,000 clones, approximately 91% of them seen just once. The sequencing sample was made of peripheral blood. The receptors come from a woman of 80 years or more with acute or convalescent COVID-19.

The CDR3 reads CASSWGLAGYNEQFF. DNA of the CDR3: TGTGCCAGCAGCTGGGGACTAGCGGGATACAATGAGCAGTTCTTC. The rearrangement uses TRBV7-2 and TRBJ2-1; TRBD2 matches 13 bases. The CDR3 is made up of 15 amino acids. Per germline, CDR1 SGHTA and CDR2 FQGNSA. V gave up 4 bases and J gave up 4 bases; unmatched junction bases: 1.

The V call is TRBV4-3, the J call TRBJ2-1; possible D gene TRBD2, 5 bases. The germline V gene has CDR1 LGHNA and CDR2 YSLEER. V was cut by 1 base and J by 9 bases, with 16 bases left in between. The CDR3 length is 15 residues. The DNA of the CDR3 is TGCGCCAGCAGCCAAGGGTCCCCGGGGTTGGGTGAGCAGTTCTTC. As protein: CASSQGSPGLGEQFF.

This chain links TRBV10-1 with TRBJ1-6; D gene ambiguous. Per the germline V gene, CDR1 is WNHNN and CDR2 is SYGVQD (reference sequence). V lost 2 bases to trimming and J lost 0 bases, with 20 bases between them. The CDR3 is 20 residues long. The CDR3 coding sequence is TGCGCCAGCAGTGAGGTGGTCGGGTCATCGGAGAGCTCCTATAATTCACCCCTCCACTTT. It specifies CASSEVVGSSESSYNSPLHF.

This chain connects TRBV5-1 to TRBJ2-7, with 7 bases aligning to TRBD1. This CDR3 contains 14 residues. Germline CDR1 reads SGHRS; CDR2 reads YFSETQ. The junction had 12 bases not matched to a gene; V was cut back by 5 bases and J by 7 bases. CDR3 in DNA: TGCGCCAGCAGTCGGGACAGTACCGCGGGTGAGCAGTACTTC. Translated: CASSRDSTAGEQYF.

This chain connects TRBV7-2 to TRBJ1-2; D remains ambiguous. Per germline, CDR1 SGHTA and CDR2 FQGNSA. The CDR3 has 13 amino acids. V was pared by 1 base and J by 4 bases, with 7 bases between. The DNA for the CDR3 is TGTGCCAGCAGCTTAGACCCGGGCTATGGCTACACCTTC. Its protein is CASSLDPGYGYTF.

This clone was detected once. V usage is TRBV6-2 or TRBV6-3 and J usage is TRBJ1-6; TRBD1 is a possible D gene (6 bases). CDR3 length: 14 amino acids. CDR1 is MNHEY, CDR2 SVGEGT, per germline. V dropped 5 bases and J dropped 6 bases, with 11 bases sitting between them. The CDR3 coding sequence is TGTGCCAGCAGTAACCGACAGGTTAATTCACCCCTCCACTTT. Amino acids: CASSNRQVNSPLHF.

J is TRBJ1-6 and V is TRBV5-1; 7 bases line up with TRBD1. The V gene's germline CDR1 is SGHRS and CDR2 YFSETQ. J lost 9 bases, V lost 3 bases, and 12 bases had no gene match. The CDR3 is 16 amino acids. The CDR3 protein is CASSSITGTEFSPLHF. The CDR3 DNA reads TGCGCCAGCAGCTCGATAACCGGGACAGAATTTTCACCCCTCCACTTT.

The chain carries TRBV6-1 and TRBJ2-2, with 9 bases identical to TRBD1. Germline CDR1 reads MNHNS; CDR2 reads SASEGT. This CDR3 is 16 amino acids long. Unmatched junction bases numbered 9, after V lost 4 bases and J lost 6 bases. CDR3 region: CASSAQTGGTAGELFF. The DNA of the CDR3 is TGTGCCAGCAGTGCCCAGACAGGGGGGACCGCCGGGGAGCTGTTTTTT.

The rearrangement uses TRBV30 and TRBJ2-1; no reliable D call. V lost 3 bases, J lost 2 bases, and 8 bases lay in between. There are 13 residues in the CDR3. Germline CDR1 reads GTSNPN; CDR2 reads SVGIG (reference sequence). This CDR3 reads CAWRPATYNEQFF. Written as DNA, the CDR3 is TGTGCCTGGAGACCAGCGACCTACAATGAGCAGTTCTTC.

The chain combines TRBV2 with TRBJ1-2; TRBD1 might be the D (6 bases). CDR1 is SNHLY, CDR2 FYNNEI, per germline. V was shortened by 0 bases and J by 4 bases, with 12 bases between the two germline ends. This CDR3 has 15 amino acids. This chain's CDR3 is CASSEAQGLSYGYTF. The CDR3 coding sequence is TGTGCCAGCAGTGAAGCGCAGGGGCTTTCCTATGGCTACACCTTC.

The chain recombines TRBV14 with TRBJ1-4; maybe TRBD1 (5 bases). The CDR3 contains 17 residues. Trimming pared 4 bases from V and 3 bases from J, leaving 18 bases between. Germline CDR1 and CDR2: SGHDN and FVKESK. The DNA for the CDR3 is TGTGCCAGCAGCCCGCTCGGGGGAAGCTTCGCTAATGAAAAACTGTTTTTT. Its translation is CASSPLGGSFANEKLFF.

The V and J genes are TRBV24-1 and TRBJ1-2; TRBD1 agrees at 10 bases. V dropped 2 bases and J dropped 7; count of bases not matched to a gene: 9. CDR1 KGHDR and CDR2 SFDVKD come from the germline V gene. The CDR3 has 16 amino acids. The CDR3 region is CATSDSGTGALRGYTF. In nucleotides, the CDR3 is TGTGCCACCAGTGATTCCGGGACAGGGGCGCTTCGTGGCTACACCTTC.

This clone showed up just a few times. This chain links TRBV6-6 with TRBJ2-2; TRBD2 matches at 13 bases. Germline V gene sequence: CDR1 MNHNY, CDR2 SVGAGI (reference sequence). The V segment lost 5 bases and the J segment 5 bases; nucleotides outside the gene matches: 5. CDR3 length: 16 residues. The CDR3 DNA reads as TGTGCCAGCAGTCTGACTAGCGGGAGGAGTACCGGGGAGCTGTTTTTT. This codes for CASSLTSGRSTGELFF.

In this sample, this clone turned up a few times. This chain connects TRBV30 to TRBJ2-4, with 11 bases identical to TRBD2. The germline V gene encodes CDR1 GTSNPN and CDR2 SVGIG (reference sequence). Losses at the gene ends were 1 base for V and 14 bases for J; bases not matched to a gene: 13. This CDR3 contains 15 residues. DNA for the CDR3: TGTGCCTGGAGTGCCCTCAGCGTTAGCGGGAGGGCTGAGTACTTC. This sequence encodes CAWSALSVSGRAEYF.

This clone was recorded only once. The chain recombines TRBV6-5 with TRBJ1-1; possible D gene TRBD1, 6 bases. Germline loops: CDR1 MNHEY, CDR2 SVGAGI. CDR3 length equals 14 residues. Between the trimmed V and J ends, which lost 6 bases and 2 bases, there was a span of 13 bases. The CDR3: CASRETGVNTEAFF. CDR3 DNA: TGTGCCAGCAGGGAGACAGGAGTTAACACTGAAGCTTTCTTT.

The V call is TRBV6-2 or TRBV6-3, the J call TRBJ2-7, with 7 positions matching TRBD2. The V gene's germline CDR1 is MNHEY and CDR2 SVGEGT. The CDR3 runs 13 residues. The V gene end was trimmed by 5 bases and the J gene end by 6 bases; junction bases not matched to a gene: 7. The CDR3 DNA follows: TGTGCCAGCAGTCGAATTCTAGCGGCCGAGCAGTACTTC. Its translation: CASSRILAAEQYF.

The DNA for the CDR3 is TGTGCCAGCAGTGAAGCCCGGGGGAGGGGAACTGAAGCTTTCTTT. Its protein is CASSEARGRGTEAFF. This rearrangement joins TRBV2 to TRBJ1-1, with a possible D match to TRBD1 (5 bases). CDR1 and CDR2 (germline): SNHLY, FYNNEI. This CDR3 is built from 15 residues. V lost 0 bases and J lost 5, with 13 bases in between.

The chain uses TRBV7-9 and TRBJ2-7, with TRBD2 identical over 12 bases. Germline values: CDR1 SEHNR, CDR2 FQNEAQ (reference sequence). The V gene end was trimmed by 7 bases and the J gene end by 10 bases; junction bases not matched to a gene: 8. CDR3 length equals 13 residues. CDR3 DNA sequence: TGTGCCAGCATCCTACTAGCGGGAGGTCCCCAGTACTTC. Translated: CASILLAGGPQYF.

V is TRBV7-2 and J is TRBJ2-1, with D maybe TRBD2 (5 bases). CDR3 length: 14 amino acids. Between the trimmed V and J ends, which lost 2 bases and 5 bases, there was a span of 10 bases. Germline lookup yields CDR1 SGHTA and CDR2 FQGNSA. CDR3 residues: CASSLSRAHNEQFF. In nucleotides, the CDR3 is TGTGCCAGCAGCTTATCGAGGGCCCACAATGAGCAGTTCTTC.

The rearrangement uses TRBV5-1 and TRBJ2-5, with 7 bases matching TRBD1. Looked up from germline, CDR1 is SGHRS and CDR2 is YFSETQ. The CDR3 is 14 amino acids. V shed 4 bases, J shed 4 bases, and the junction held 7 bases outside the gene matches. The CDR3 DNA sequence: TGCGCCAGCAGCCCTACAGGGGTCGGAGAGACCCAGTACTTC. This encodes CASSPTGVGETQYF.

J is TRBJ2-1 and V is TRBV28, with 11 bases fitting TRBD2. The CDR3 is 16 amino acids. CDR1 and CDR2 (germline): MDHEN, SYDVKM. J was trimmed by 4 bases and V by 5 bases; bases with no gene match: 7. The CDR3, as DNA: TGTGCCAGCAGTCCATCCGGGACTAGCGGTTACAATGAGCAGTTCTTC. Amino acids: CASSPSGTSGYNEQFF.

The chain is built from TRBV5-8 and TRBJ1-1; D not certain. This CDR3 comprises 14 residues. Germline CDR1 SGHTS, CDR2 YDEGEE. V lost 3 bases and J lost 5, with 14 bases in between. As DNA, the CDR3 is TGTGCCAGCAGCTCCAAGCAGGTCTGGACTGAAGCTTTCTTT. This sequence encodes CASSSKQVWTEAFF. The full variable domain, completed using reference TRBV5-8 and TRBJ1-1, is EAGVTQSPTHLIKTRGQQATLRCSPISGHTSVYWYQQALGLGLQFLLWYDEGEERNRGNFPPRFSGRQFPNYSSELNVNALELEDSALYLCASSSKQVWTEAFFGQGTRLTVV.

The J gene is TRBJ2-1, the V gene TRBV6-5, with 11 bases that match TRBD2. Germline trimming cut 7 bases from V and 5 bases from J; bases unmatched to any gene: 4. Germline-derived CDR1 and CDR2 are MNHEY and SVGAGI. This CDR3 is built from 14 residues. CDR3: CASTPGLADNEQFF. The CDR3 nucleotides read TGTGCCAGCACACCGGGACTAGCGGACAATGAGCAGTTCTTC.

The rearrangement joins TRBV7-9 to TRBJ2-6, with 11 bases aligning to TRBD1. V lost 5 bases to trimming and J lost 1 base; unmatched junction nucleotides: 7. Germline values: CDR1 SEHNR, CDR2 FQNEAQ (reference sequence). The CDR3 length is 18 residues. CDR3 sequence reads: CASSRGTGGPSGANVLTF. The CDR3 bases are TGTGCCAGCAGCCGTGGGACAGGGGGTCCGTCTGGGGCCAACGTCCTGACTTTC.